This T cell receptor beta chain was identified during a study of CD8+CD57+ T cells in acquired aplastic anemia (dated by TCRdb to the late 2010s). Context from the whole study: A mean of around 3.2 ug of DNA, ranging from about 0.17 to 30 ug, was extracted from sorted CD4+ and CD8+ cells. CD8+CD57+ expansion was defined as frequency above the mean frequency observed in healthy subjects.

As regards this clonotype: The antigen it recognizes is unknown. There are no base qualities to consult, and no much larger clone falls within one base.

As encoded in the germline V gene, CDR1 is MGHDK while CDR2 is SYGVNS. V is clipped by 2 bases and J by 2 bases, and the sequence between their germline boundaries is 4 bases long. Spanning cysteine to phenylalanine, the CDR3 consists of 12 amino acids. Only the CDR3 DNA stays, 36 bases, in frame from base 1. Patients chosen for sequencing had shown expansion of CD8+CD57+ cells by flow cytometry. Every patient had severe acquired aplastic anemia, diagnosed using the International Study of Aplastic Anemia and Agranulocytosis and Camitta criteria. At the time blood was sampled, none of the patients had received any therapy. In this study, sorted CD4+ and CD8+ T cells from the blood of healthy subjects and of severe aplastic anemia patients had their TCR repertoires deep-sequenced. Patients were enrolled in the USA under clinicaltrials.gov protocols 00001620, 01623167, 00001397, 00071045, 00081523 and 00961064. Ficoll-Paque density gradient centrifugation was used to isolate peripheral blood mononuclear cells. Before DNA extraction, CD4+ and CD8+ T cells were sorted with FACS or magnetic beads.

General findings and caveats noted by the study authors: Between patients and healthy controls, no significant difference in CD8+ Simpson's diversity was found (P=0.060). Twenty-nine CD8+ CDR3 sequences were found in both patients and controls but appeared to be highly expressed in patients and within the immunodominant clones of the patients.

Genomic DNA was used as template for profiling of TCR beta VDJ combinations and CDR3 sequences. An Illumina HiSeq 2000 was used for TCR repertoire sequencing. Concerning the study's data processing: Repertoire assessment relied on Simpson's diversity index, CDR3 size and DJ length profiles, and TRBV/TRBJ rearrangement plots. The most abundant DNA sequence in the deep sequencing data was defined as the immunodominant clone. CDR3 amino acid sequences were screened for sharing across subjects and were compared with published repertoires and the VDJdb database. Through fastp at Q25 and MiXCR, TCRdb rebuilt clones from the public reads, retaining in-frame beta chains. When rows share a CDR3 protein, they turn into one entry using the most common DNA and genes. The V and J calls, along with clone size, are taken from TCRdb and not from the paper's own processing. The sample profile shows fewer than 200,000 distinct CDR3 sequences; 71% of them were found once. 40% to 55% of the sample is in the top ten clones.

The clonotype was recovered from a human donor with aplastic anemia. The chain is assembled from TRBV25-1 and TRBJ2-7, with no confidently assigned D gene. Sequencing used sorted CD4+, CD8+, or CD8+CD57+ T cells (not recorded which) from PBMCs. The nucleotides read TGTGCCAGCAGTGAACGACCCTACGAGCAGTACTTC. It is translated as CASSERPYEQYF.